The rows below give T cell receptor beta chains drawn from one sample of a study of OX40 agonist ivuxolimab in advanced cancers. The assay was immunoSEQ multiplex PCR, and TCRdb's table has in-frame clones only and misses some. Of over 70,000 clones in the sample, about 78% are singletons; the top ten hold approximately 5%. The starting material was CD4+ or CD8+ T cells sorted from blood, obtained in a trial of the OX40 agonist ivuxolimab. The receptors were gathered from an adult with an advanced solid tumor such as melanoma, head and neck, liver or kidney cancer. Both conserved end residues are part of each CDR3. D genes are given only for firm matches. Not all rows give a size; the values are once, few, many and, for expanded clones, a class.

J | size | D | V | CDR3 | DNA
TRBJ2-1 | once | . | TRBV7-9 | CASSSHRLQGSYNEQFF | TGTGCCAGCAGCTCACACCGTTTACAGGGCTCCTACAATGAGCAGTTCTTC
TRBJ2-2 | . | . | TRBV7-8 | CASSLGHSALGELFF | TGTGCCAGCAGCTTGGGACACAGTGCCCTCGGGGAGCTGTTTTTT
TRBJ1-1 | . | . | TRBV6-6 | CASSYRGRHTEAFF | TGTGCCAGCAGTTATCGCGGTCGCCACACTGAAGCTTTCTTT
TRBJ2-7 | . | TRBD1 | TRBV11-2 | CASSAQGQYEQYF | TGTGCCAGCAGCGCCCAGGGACAGTACGAGCAGTACTTC
TRBJ1-1 | . | . | TRBV6-1 | CASNFNTEAFF | TGTGCCAGCAATTTTAACACTGAAGCTTTCTTT
TRBJ1-1 | . | TRBD1 | TRBV7-2 | CASSPQGAEAFF | TGTGCCAGCAGCCCACAGGGGGCTGAAGCTTTCTTT
TRBJ2-7 | . | TRBD1 | TRBV11-2 | CASSLSPGQADYEQYF | TGTGCCAGCAGCCTAAGTCCGGGACAGGCCGACTACGAGCAGTACTTC
TRBJ1-6 | . | . | TRBV7-3 | CASSTRAESPLHF | TGTGCCAGCAGCACCCGGGCTGAGTCACCCCTCCACTTT
TRBJ1-2 | few | . | TRBV11-2 | CASSLDIRSGYTF | TGTGCCAGCAGCTTAGATATAAGATCCGGCTACACCTTC
TRBJ2-7 | . | TRBD1 | TRBV19 | CASSTDRTSYEQYF | TGTGCCAGTAGTACGGACAGGACCTCCTACGAGCAGTACTTC
TRBJ1-1 | . | . | TRBV6-5 | CASSYSNRGTTEAFF | TGTGCCAGCAGTTACTCGAATAGGGGAACCACTGAAGCTTTCTTT
TRBJ2-5 | . | . | TRBV5-1 | CASSLGVNQETQYF | TGCGCCAGCAGCTTGGGAGTCAACCAAGAGACCCAGTACTTC
TRBJ1-2 | . | TRBD1 | TRBV9 | CASTTGTGGTNYGYTF | TGTGCCAGCACCACCGGGACAGGGGGAACTAACTATGGCTACACCTTC
TRBJ2-1 | . | TRBD2 | TRBV7-2 | CASSWTSGGDNEQFF | TGCGCCAGCAGCTGGACTAGCGGGGGGGACAATGAGCAGTTCTTC
TRBJ1-5 | once | . | TRBV6-6 | CASKKGTGNQPQHF | TGTGCCAGCAAGAAAGGGACCGGCAATCAGCCCCAGCATTTT
TRBJ2-5 | . | TRBD1 | TRBV18 | CASSPSGDRVGETQYF | TGTGCCAGCTCCCCATCCGGGGACAGGGTTGGAGAGACCCAGTACTTC
TRBJ1-1 | . | . | TRBV5-8 | CASSLRADLLEAFF | TGTGCCAGCAGCTTGCGGGCAGACCTTTTAGAAGCTTTCTTT
TRBJ2-3 | . | TRBD2 | TRBV11-2 | CASSLGVGGGTDTQYF | TGTGCCAGCAGCTTAGGTGTCGGGGGGGGCACAGATACGCAGTATTTT
TRBJ1-4 | . | . | TRBV6-6 | CASSYENEKLFF | TGTGCCAGCAGTTACGAAAATGAAAAACTGTTTTTT
TRBJ2-7 | . | . | TRBV7-2 | CASSLEVRYEQYF | TGTGCCAGCAGCTTAGAGGTGCGGTACGAGCAGTACTTC